These T cell receptor beta chains were read from a single sample in a study of post-analysis software for immune sequencing data. MiXCR, run by TCRdb on the PCR reads, gives a single entry per CDR3 protein. The profile shows about 770,000 distinct CDR3 sequences, just over 45% of them singletons. Sequencing was carried out using blood. The source is a girl aged 10 to 17 with multiple sclerosis. Both conserved end residues are part of each CDR3. Fields, in order: D gene, J gene, clone size, V gene, CDR3 DNA, CDR3 protein. A D gene is named only where the DNA matches it firmly. Clone size, where shown, is once, few, many, or a class for clones that have expanded.

TRBD2,TRBJ2-4,.,TRBV28,TGTGCCAGCAGTCGACCGGGGGGGGCCTCCAAAAACATTCAGTACTTC,CASSRPGGASKNIQYF
.,TRBJ2-3,.,TRBV10-3,TGTGCCATCAGCGGGGGGACAGTCGCTAGCACAGATACGCAGTATTTT,CAISGGTVASTDTQYF
TRBD2,TRBJ2-3,.,TRBV20-1,TGCAGTCCCTTAGCGGGGGACACAGATACGCAGTATTTT,CSPLAGDTDTQYF
.,TRBJ1-1,.,TRBV9,TGTGCCAGCAGCGTAGCCCAGGGGTTGAACACTGAAGCTTTCTTT,CASSVAQGLNTEAFF
TRBD1,TRBJ2-7,.,TRBV24-1,TGTGCCACCAGTGATTCCCGGGACAGGGCCTACGAGCAGTACTTC,CATSDSRDRAYEQYF
.,TRBJ1-2,.,TRBV5-5,TGTGCCAGCAGCTTGAGTGGGGACATCTATGGCTACACCTTC,CASSLSGDIYGYTF
.,TRBJ2-7,.,TRBV7-2,TGTGCCAGCAGCTTACCCCAGTTATACGAGCAGTACTTC,CASSLPQLYEQYF
.,TRBJ2-3,.,TRBV7-2,TGTGCCAGCAGCTTAGAGGCGTTCACAGATACGCAGTATTTT,CASSLEAFTDTQYF
TRBD1,TRBJ2-5,few,TRBV5-1,TGCGCCAGCAGCCCGGGACAGAAAATACTACCGAAAGAGACCCAGTACTTC,CASSPGQKILPKETQYF
.,TRBJ1-1,.,TRBV12-3/TRBV12-4,TGTGCCAGCAGTTTATATCAAATGAACACCGAAGCTTTCTTT,CASSLYQMNTEAFF
.,TRBJ2-7,few,TRBV27,TGTGCCAGCAGTCTGAGGGGGCGGGAGTCCTACGGGCAGTACTTC,CASSLRGRESYGQYF
.,TRBJ2-3,.,TRBV20-1,TGCAGTGCTAGAGATTTGACCCGTAAAACCAGCACAGATACGCAGTATTTT,CSARDLTRKTSTDTQYF
.,TRBJ2-1,.,TRBV6-5,TGTGCCAGCAGTTACTCGACAGACAATGAGCAGTTCTTC,CASSYSTDNEQFF
.,TRBJ2-1,.,TRBV2,TGTGCCAGCAGTGAAGTAGGAAGCTCCTACAATGAGCAGTTCTTC,CASSEVGSSYNEQFF
.,TRBJ2-4,.,TRBV6-2/TRBV6-3,TGTGCCAGCGGACTTCGGGGCAGGGCGGCCAAAAACATTCAGTACTTC,CASGLRGRAAKNIQYF
.,TRBJ2-3,few,TRBV29-1,TGCAGCGTTGAACCAACAAGCACAGATACGCAGTATTTT,CSVEPTSTDTQYF
.,TRBJ1-2,.,TRBV6-1,TGTGCCAGCAGTGAACGCAGGCCTAACTATGGCTACACCTTC,CASSERRPNYGYTF
.,TRBJ2-7,.,TRBV20-1,TGCAGTGCTAGAGATATTCTAGAGTACGAGCAGTACTTC,CSARDILEYEQYF
.,TRBJ2-7,.,TRBV7-3,TGTGCCAGCAACTTAAGAGGGACTGCCCCTGGTGCCTACGAGCAGTACTTC,CASNLRGTAPGAYEQYF
TRBD2,TRBJ2-3,.,TRBV7-6,TGTGCCAGCAGCTTAACCCCACTAGCGGGAGAGGGGAATACGCAGTATTTT,CASSLTPLAGEGNTQYF
TRBD2,TRBJ2-2,.,TRBV4-2,TGTGCCAGCGAGGCGGGAGACGGGGAGCTGTTTTTT,CASEAGDGELFF
.,TRBJ2-5,.,TRBV27,TGTGCCAGCAGTTTAAGGGCGGGACCCGGGAAGACCCAGTACTTC,CASSLRAGPGKTQYF
TRBD2,TRBJ2-3,.,TRBV20-1,TGCAGTGTCGCTGAGCGGGACCCAGATACGCAGTATTTT,CSVAERDPDTQYF